The 6 T cell receptor beta chains given below trace back to one sample, sequenced in a study of radiotherapy plus CTLA-4 blockade in lung cancer. The protocol was immunoSEQ multiplex PCR, while the TCRdb copy is restricted to in-frame clones and leaves out a portion. This sample has about 90,000 clones, with about four fifths found just once. The sequencing used peripheral blood, collected from a patient treated with radiotherapy plus ipilimumab. The receptors originated from a human donor with non-small cell lung cancer that progressed on radiotherapy plus ipilimumab.

The table lists this clone with a count of one. This chain uses TRBV5-4 with TRBJ1-1; 9 nucleotides line up with TRBD1. The CDR3 loop spans 18 amino acids. J was trimmed by 4 bases and V by 4 bases; bases with no gene match: 17. Germline lookup yields CDR1 SGHNT and CDR2 YYREEE (reference sequence). The CDR3 loop reads CASSGGGTGLLWSTEAFF. DNA of the CDR3: TGTGCCAGCAGCGGAGGTGGGACAGGGCTTCTTTGGAGCACTGAAGCTTTCTTT.

The rearrangement joins TRBV15 to TRBJ1-1; the D is unclear. From germline, CDR1 is LNHNV and CDR2 YYDKDF (reference sequence). This CDR3 is 15 amino acids long. With 1 base removed from V and 0 bases from J, the gap between germline ends came to 9 bases. CDR3 in amino acids: CATSRVRAMNTEAFF. In nucleotides, the CDR3 is TGTGCCACCAGCAGAGTGCGTGCGATGAACACTGAAGCTTTCTTT.

This clone was seen a single time. The rearrangement uses TRBV7-9 and TRBJ1-1; D unresolved. Germline V gene lookup returns CDR1 SEHNR and CDR2 FQNEAQ (reference sequence). V was pared by 2 bases and J by 4 bases, with 8 bases between. The CDR3 length is 13 residues. The CDR3 spells CASSLMGGTEAFF. As DNA, the CDR3 is TGTGCCAGCAGCTTAATGGGTGGCACTGAAGCTTTCTTT.

The chain couples TRBV5-6 to TRBJ1-1, with D perhaps TRBD1 (5 bases). Trimming left V 1 base short and J 7 bases short, with 11 bases between. This CDR3 region has 13 residues. Germline assignment: CDR1 SGHDT and CDR2 YYEEEE. The CDR3 nucleotides read TGTGCCAGCAGCTTGAGAGGGCAGGGTGAAGCTTTCTTT. This encodes CASSLRGQGEAFF.

The V gene is TRBV18, the J gene TRBJ2-1; 11 bases line up with TRBD2. V lost 6 bases, J lost 5 bases, and 6 bases stayed unmatched. The length of the CDR3 is 15 residues. Per the germline V gene, CDR1 is KGHSH and CDR2 is LQKENI. CDR3 coding DNA: TGTGCCAGCTCCCCAGGGACTAGCGGAAACAATGAGCAGTTCTTC. It is translated as CASSPGTSGNNEQFF.

The chain joins TRBV7-2 to TRBJ2-3, with D unclear. This CDR3 is 11 amino acids long. V lost 5 bases and J lost 5, with 5 bases in between. The germline gives CDR1 SGHTA, CDR2 FQGNSA. The DNA for the CDR3 is TGTGCCAGCAGCCGGGTAGATACGCAGTATTTT. Protein: CASSRVDTQYF.